These T cell receptor beta chains were read from a single sample in a study of blood T cell repertoires in COVID-19. Method: immunoSEQ multiplex PCR; TCRdb's copy keeps in-frame clones and lacks some. The sample gives about 170,000 clones, over 80% of which show up once; approximately 2.9% is in the top ten. Material: peripheral blood. The receptors were sampled from a woman aged 60-70 years with acute or convalescent COVID-19. The CDR3 runs from the conserved cysteine through the conserved F or W. Fields, in order: J gene, D gene, V gene, clone size, CDR3 protein, CDR3 DNA. D genes are given only for firm matches. Part of the rows lack a size; the others show once, few, many or a class for expanded clones.

j_call: TRBJ2-2
d_call: .
v_call: TRBV10-2
clone_size: .
cdr3_aa: CASSAMRTGNTGELFF
cdr3_nt: TGCGCCAGCAGCGCGATGAGGACTGGTAACACCGGGGAGCTGTTTTTT

j_call: TRBJ2-5
d_call: .
v_call: TRBV5-1
clone_size: .
cdr3_aa: CASSVTQETQYF
cdr3_nt: TGCGCCAGCAGCGTTACTCAAGAGACCCAGTACTTC

j_call: TRBJ1-4
d_call: TRBD1
v_call: TRBV6-5
clone_size: once
cdr3_aa: CASRRTGGSNEKLFF
cdr3_nt: TGTGCCAGCAGGCGTACAGGGGGATCTAATGAAAAACTGTTTTTT

j_call: TRBJ1-1
d_call: .
v_call: TRBV21-1
clone_size: .
cdr3_aa: CASSCPSGGTEAFF
cdr3_nt: TGTGCCAGCAGCTGTCCTTCCGGGGGAACTGAAGCTTTCTTT

j_call: TRBJ1-3
d_call: .
v_call: TRBV7-9
clone_size: once
cdr3_aa: CASSFRQDTGNTIYF
cdr3_nt: TGTGCCAGCAGCTTCCGACAGGATACTGGAAACACCATATATTTT

j_call: TRBJ1-5
d_call: TRBD1
v_call: TRBV7-9
clone_size: few
cdr3_aa: CASSEQGAGNQPQHF
cdr3_nt: TGTGCCAGCAGCGAACAGGGGGCTGGGAATCAGCCCCAGCATTTT

j_call: TRBJ2-1
d_call: .
v_call: TRBV9
clone_size: .
cdr3_aa: CASSVATDQGEQFF
cdr3_nt: TGTGCCAGCAGCGTAGCTACCGACCAGGGTGAGCAGTTCTTC

j_call: TRBJ1-1
d_call: .
v_call: TRBV29-1
clone_size: few
cdr3_aa: CSVGREITEAFF
cdr3_nt: TGCAGCGTTGGTCGGGAGATCACTGAAGCTTTCTTT

j_call: TRBJ1-5
d_call: .
v_call: TRBV6-5
clone_size: .
cdr3_aa: CASSLNSIASQPQHF
cdr3_nt: TGTGCCAGCAGTTTAAACAGCATCGCAAGTCAGCCCCAGCATTTT

j_call: TRBJ1-3
d_call: .
v_call: TRBV7-2
clone_size: few
cdr3_aa: CASSPKRTGSSGNTIYF
cdr3_nt: TGTGCCAGCAGCCCGAAGAGGACCGGGAGCTCTGGAAACACCATATATTTT

j_call: TRBJ2-3
d_call: TRBD2
v_call: TRBV3-1/TRBV3-2
clone_size: .
cdr3_aa: CASSQRISGGAVDTQYF
cdr3_nt: TGTGCCAGCAGCCAAAGAATTAGCGGGGGGGCCGTAGATACGCAGTATTTT

j_call: TRBJ2-5
d_call: .
v_call: TRBV6-6
clone_size: few
cdr3_aa: CASSYSKGDVDF
cdr3_nt: TGTGCCAGCAGTTACTCGAAGGGGGACGTCGACTTC

j_call: TRBJ2-3
d_call: .
v_call: TRBV7-9
clone_size: .
cdr3_aa: CASTGVADTQYF
cdr3_nt: TGTGCCAGCACAGGAGTCGCAGATACGCAGTATTTT

j_call: TRBJ2-3
d_call: TRBD2
v_call: TRBV3-1/TRBV3-2
clone_size: .
cdr3_aa: CASSQFLAGAATDTQYF
cdr3_nt: TGTGCCAGCAGCCAATTTTTAGCGGGGGCCGCCACAGATACGCAGTATTTT

j_call: TRBJ2-3
d_call: .
v_call: TRBV12-3/TRBV12-4
clone_size: .
cdr3_aa: CASSFQGYTQYF
cdr3_nt: TGTGCCAGCAGTTTCCAGGGGTATACGCAGTATTTT

j_call: TRBJ2-7
d_call: TRBD2
v_call: TRBV7-2
clone_size: .
cdr3_aa: CASSLGLAAYEQYF
cdr3_nt: TGTGCCAGCAGCTTAGGACTAGCGGCCTACGAGCAGTACTTC

j_call: TRBJ2-2
d_call: .
v_call: TRBV4-2
clone_size: .
cdr3_aa: CASSPEGDNTGELFF
cdr3_nt: TGTGCCAGCAGCCCGGAAGGGGATAACACCGGGGAGCTGTTTTTT

j_call: TRBJ2-7
d_call: TRBD1
v_call: TRBV28
clone_size: .
cdr3_aa: CASSLTGFHEQYF
cdr3_nt: TGTGCCAGCAGCCTGACAGGGTTTCACGAGCAGTACTTC

j_call: TRBJ1-4
d_call: .
v_call: TRBV5-6
clone_size: .
cdr3_aa: CASSLRNEKLFF
cdr3_nt: TGTGCCAGCAGCTTACGGAATGAAAAACTGTTTTTT

j_call: TRBJ2-1
d_call: TRBD2
v_call: TRBV24-1
clone_size: .
cdr3_aa: CATSELSGGADNEQFF
cdr3_nt: TGTGCCACCAGTGAACTTAGCGGGGGGGCCGACAATGAGCAGTTCTTC

j_call: TRBJ2-3
d_call: .
v_call: TRBV6-5
clone_size: .
cdr3_aa: CASSLTVSTDTQYF
cdr3_nt: TGTGCCAGCAGTTTGACAGTTAGCACAGATACGCAGTATTTT

j_call: TRBJ2-2
d_call: .
v_call: TRBV4-3
clone_size: .
cdr3_aa: CASSQVGPGVGGELFF
cdr3_nt: TGCGCCAGCAGCCAAGTAGGGCCCGGGGTAGGCGGGGAGCTGTTTTTT

j_call: TRBJ2-7
d_call: TRBD1
v_call: TRBV18
clone_size: .
cdr3_aa: CASSPRQGVTYEQYF
cdr3_nt: TGTGCCAGCTCACCACGGCAGGGGGTAACCTACGAGCAGTACTTC

j_call: TRBJ2-7
d_call: .
v_call: TRBV6-6
clone_size: .
cdr3_aa: CASSRPDGGSYEQYF
cdr3_nt: TGTGCCAGCAGTCGTCCGGACGGAGGCTCCTACGAGCAGTACTTC

j_call: TRBJ2-1
d_call: TRBD1
v_call: TRBV4-3
clone_size: .
cdr3_aa: CASSRNWDSSYNEQFF
cdr3_nt: TGCGCCAGCAGCCGTAATTGGGACAGCTCCTACAATGAGCAGTTCTTC

j_call: TRBJ1-4
d_call: TRBD1
v_call: TRBV24-1
clone_size: few
cdr3_aa: CATSDLPQGGNEKLFF
cdr3_nt: TGTGCCACCAGTGATTTGCCCCAGGGGGGTAATGAAAAACTGTTTTTT

j_call: TRBJ2-2
d_call: TRBD1
v_call: TRBV5-1
clone_size: .
cdr3_aa: CASSFSTGGYTGELFF
cdr3_nt: TGCGCCAGCAGCTTTAGTACAGGGGGATACACCGGGGAGCTGTTTTTT

j_call: TRBJ2-5
d_call: TRBD1
v_call: TRBV18
clone_size: .
cdr3_aa: CASSPTRTGEETQYF
cdr3_nt: TGTGCCAGCTCACCTACCCGGACAGGGGAAGAGACCCAGTACTTC

j_call: TRBJ2-5
d_call: TRBD2
v_call: TRBV5-1
clone_size: .
cdr3_aa: CASSLSSGEETQYF
cdr3_nt: TGCGCCAGCAGCTTGTCTAGCGGGGAAGAGACCCAGTACTTC

j_call: TRBJ2-3
d_call: TRBD1
v_call: TRBV11-2
clone_size: once
cdr3_aa: CASSRGTGGTDTQYF
cdr3_nt: TGTGCCAGCAGCCGGGGGACAGGGGGCACAGATACGCAGTATTTT

j_call: TRBJ1-4
d_call: .
v_call: TRBV7-8
clone_size: .
cdr3_aa: CASSLVTPGGEKLFF
cdr3_nt: TGTGCCAGCAGCTTGGTAACGCCGGGAGGCGAAAAACTGTTTTTT

j_call: TRBJ1-2
d_call: TRBD1
v_call: TRBV5-6
clone_size: .
cdr3_aa: CASSRGQRYGYTF
cdr3_nt: TGTGCCAGCAGCAGGGGACAGAGATATGGCTACACCTTC

j_call: TRBJ2-3
d_call: TRBD2
v_call: TRBV7-3
clone_size: .
cdr3_aa: CASSSDVRGGLDVDTQYF
cdr3_nt: TGTGCCAGCAGCTCCGATGTGCGGGGGGGCCTGGATGTAGATACGCAGTATTTT

j_call: TRBJ2-5
d_call: TRBD1
v_call: TRBV5-4
clone_size: few
cdr3_aa: CASSTGQGARETQYF
cdr3_nt: TGTGCCAGCAGCACCGGACAGGGGGCTAGGGAGACCCAGTACTTC

j_call: TRBJ2-5
d_call: .
v_call: TRBV9
clone_size: .
cdr3_aa: CASSVAFGGTETQYF
cdr3_nt: TGTGCCAGCAGCGTAGCTTTCGGGGGTACGGAGACCCAGTACTTC

j_call: TRBJ1-3
d_call: .
v_call: TRBV9
clone_size: .
cdr3_aa: CASSVDQVSGNTIYF
cdr3_nt: TGTGCCAGCAGCGTAGATCAGGTTTCTGGAAACACCATATATTTT

j_call: TRBJ2-3
d_call: .
v_call: TRBV7-2
clone_size: .
cdr3_aa: CASSMGPADTQYF
cdr3_nt: TGTGCCAGCAGCATGGGGCCCGCAGATACGCAGTATTTT

j_call: TRBJ1-5
d_call: .
v_call: TRBV28
clone_size: few
cdr3_aa: CASSPLPGAQPQHF
cdr3_nt: TGTGCCAGCAGTCCTCTCCCAGGTGCCCAGCCCCAGCATTTT

j_call: TRBJ1-1
d_call: .
v_call: TRBV28
clone_size: .
cdr3_aa: CASSLQPGRAFF
cdr3_nt: TGTGCCAGCAGTTTACAGCCAGGGCGAGCTTTCTTT

j_call: TRBJ2-1
d_call: TRBD2
v_call: TRBV27
clone_size: .
cdr3_aa: CASRLAGLNNEQFF
cdr3_nt: TGTGCCAGCAGACTAGCGGGGCTCAACAATGAGCAGTTCTTC

j_call: TRBJ2-7
d_call: TRBD2
v_call: TRBV3-1/TRBV3-2
clone_size: .
cdr3_aa: CASSHAWASGVHEQYF
cdr3_nt: TGTGCCAGCAGCCATGCTTGGGCTAGCGGGGTCCACGAGCAGTACTTC

j_call: TRBJ1-4
d_call: TRBD1
v_call: TRBV9
clone_size: .
cdr3_aa: CASSLTGTGRDEKLFF
cdr3_nt: TGTGCCAGCAGCCTTACCGGGACAGGGCGGGATGAAAAACTGTTTTTT

j_call: TRBJ2-1
d_call: TRBD1
v_call: TRBV27
clone_size: .
cdr3_aa: CASSPGQAFNEQFF
cdr3_nt: TGTGCCAGCAGTCCGGGACAGGCTTTCAATGAGCAGTTCTTC

j_call: TRBJ2-7
d_call: .
v_call: TRBV25-1
clone_size: .
cdr3_aa: CASSGVLTPEQYF
cdr3_nt: TGTGCCAGCAGTGGAGTACTCACCCCCGAGCAGTACTTC

j_call: TRBJ1-2
d_call: .
v_call: TRBV4-3
clone_size: .
cdr3_aa: CASSQDDGSALNYGYTF
cdr3_nt: TGCGCCAGCAGCCAAGATGACGGCAGCGCACTTAACTATGGCTACACCTTC